A selection of T cell receptor beta chains follows, all from one sample in a study of regulatory T cells in long-lasting Graves disease. TCRdb ran MiXCR on the multiplex PCR reads and lists one entry per CDR3 protein. The sample has 500,000 to 800,000 distinct CDR3 sequences; about 32% are singletons. The sample was peripheral blood mononuclear cells (PBMCs), taken when the disease was refractory, from a patient treated with antithyroid drugs. These receptors were obtained from a female donor with Graves disease. The CDR3 runs from the conserved cysteine through the conserved F or W. The D gene is left open where the match is weak. Size values are once, few and many counts, or a class for expanded clones, and some rows have none.

d_gene	abundance	j_gene	v_gene	CDR3nt	CDR3aa
TRBD2	-	TRBJ2-5	TRBV7-9	TGTGCCAGCAGCCCTCCCCTCATAGGCGGGAGGGCCATAGAGACCCAGTACTTC	CASSPPLIGGRAIETQYF
-	-	TRBJ1-1	TRBV20-1	TGCAGTGCTAGTGCGGCACAGAACACTGAAGCTTTCTTT	CSASAAQNTEAFF
-	many	TRBJ2-5	TRBV28	TGTGCCAGCAAATCTTCTAGGGTGTTCGGAGAGACCCAGTACTTC	CASKSSRVFGETQYF
-	many	TRBJ2-5	TRBV25-1	TGTGCCAGCAGTGAATTCAGCCTTCAAGAGACCCAGTACTTC	CASSEFSLQETQYF
-	few	TRBJ1-5	TRBV12-3/TRBV12-4	TGTGCCAGCAGTTTTGGGAGGAGGCATCAGCCCCAGCATTTT	CASSFGRRHQPQHF
TRBD1	-	TRBJ2-7	TRBV29-1	TGCAGCGTCTACCGACAGGGGAGCTACGAGCAGTACTTC	CSVYRQGSYEQYF
TRBD1	-	TRBJ2-7	TRBV19	TGTGCCAGTAGTATTACGACAGGGGGCTACGAGCAGTACTTC	CASSITTGGYEQYF
TRBD2	-	TRBJ2-5	TRBV7-9	TGTGCCAGCAGGGTTAGCGGGAGGGGAGGAGAGACCCAGTACTTC	CASRVSGRGGETQYF
TRBD1	few	TRBJ1-1	TRBV27	TGTGCCAGCAGATTCAGGGGGGAGCTGACTGAAGCTTTCTTT	CASRFRGELTEAFF
-	few	TRBJ1-6	TRBV5-4	TGTGCCAGCAGCTTGGCCACAAGGGTGACACCCCTCCACTTT	CASSLATRVTPLHF
-	many	TRBJ1-2	TRBV28	TGTGCCAGCAGTTTCTTCCAGCTTCCCGCAAACCAATATGGCTACACCTTC	CASSFFQLPANQYGYTF
TRBD1	many	TRBJ1-2	TRBV6-1	TGTGCCAGCAGTGACGGACAGGGGAACTATGGCTACACCTTC	CASSDGQGNYGYTF
-	few	TRBJ2-7	TRBV20-1	TGCAGTGCTAGTCGGGGCAGGGCCAACTCCTACGAGCAGTACTTC	CSASRGRANSYEQYF
TRBD2	-	TRBJ2-7	TRBV11-2	TGTGCCAGCAGCTGGGGACTAGCGGTTAGCTCCTACGAGCAGTACTTC	CASSWGLAVSSYEQYF
TRBD2	-	TRBJ2-5	TRBV4-1	TGCGCCAGCAGCCATGGACTAGCGGGAACTCAAGAGACCCAGTACTTC	CASSHGLAGTQETQYF
-	many	TRBJ1-1	TRBV2	TGTGCCAGCAGTACAGGGTTGAACACTGAAGCTTTCTTT	CASSTGLNTEAFF
TRBD2	few	TRBJ2-1	TRBV7-3	TGTGCCAGCAGCTTAACACTGCGGGAGGTCGATGAGCAGTTCTTC	CASSLTLREVDEQFF
TRBD1	-	TRBJ1-5	TRBV5-1	TGCGCCAGCAGCTTTTCTCACCGGACAGGCGGTCGTTTTGGCAATCAGCCCCAGCATTTT	CASSFSHRTGGRFGNQPQHF
-	few	TRBJ2-7	TRBV5-1	TGCGCCAGCAGCTTGGCCAACGGCCCGGCGGCTCAGCAGTACTTC	CASSLANGPAAQQYF
TRBD1	many	TRBJ1-5	TRBV28	TGTGCCAGCAGCCTACCCCTGGGGACAGGCTTTGGGTCGAATCAGCCCCAGCATTTT	CASSLPLGTGFGSNQPQHF
TRBD2	-	TRBJ2-5	TRBV20-1	TGCAGTGCTAGAGTGAGCGGGGGCGAGGAGACCCAGTACTTC	CSARVSGGEETQYF
-	-	TRBJ1-1	TRBV19	TGTGCCAGTACCCCTCTTGGTAGCAACACTGAAGCTTTCTTT	CASTPLGSNTEAFF
TRBD1	few	TRBJ2-7	TRBV28	TGTGCCAGCAGTATACCCAACCTTTGGGACAGGGCAAACGAGCAGTACTTC	CASSIPNLWDRANEQYF
-	few	TRBJ2-4	TRBV2	TGTGCCAGCAGTGCGGAGGGCCTGGCCAAAAACATTCAGTACTTC	CASSAEGLAKNIQYF
-	-	TRBJ2-5	TRBV9	TGTGCCAGCAGCGTAGCTCCAGGCTTCCAAGAGACCCAGTACTTC	CASSVAPGFQETQYF
-	-	TRBJ1-2	TRBV27	TGTGCCAGCAGTTTATCGGTGGATAACTATGGCTACACCTTC	CASSLSVDNYGYTF
-	-	TRBJ2-7	TRBV11-1	TGCGCCAGCAGCCAAGTGACGGGTTACGAGCAGTACTTC	CASSQVTGYEQYF
-	-	TRBJ2-3	TRBV12-3/TRBV12-4	TGTGCCAGCAGTTTAACTAAAACCACAGATACGCAGTATTTT	CASSLTKTTDTQYF
-	-	TRBJ2-6	TRBV30	TGTGCCTGGGACTTGGGCAGACGCTCTGGGGCCAACGCCCTGACTTTC	CAWDLGRRSGANALTF
-	few	TRBJ1-2	TRBV5-1	TGCGCCAGCAGCCCTGGCACAGGACCCTATGGCTACACCTTC	CASSPGTGPYGYTF
TRBD2	once	TRBJ2-2	TRBV19	TGTGCCAGTAGTTTCGTAGCGGGAGGGCCGTACGGGGAGCTGTTTTTT	CASSFVAGGPYGELFF
-	-	TRBJ2-4	TRBV18	TGTGCCAGCTCACCAAACGCTCCCAAAAACATTCAGTACTTC	CASSPNAPKNIQYF
TRBD2	-	TRBJ2-7	TRBV19	TGTGCCTGTAGTTTGACTAGCGGGAGTTACGAGCAGTACTTC	CACSLTSGSYEQYF
TRBD1	-	TRBJ1-2	TRBV7-6	TGTGCCAGCAGCTTAGCGGGGGGGACAGGGATCGGTAACTATGGCTACACCTTC	CASSLAGGTGIGNYGYTF
-	-	TRBJ1-5	TRBV7-2	TGTGCCAGCAGCTTCCGGGCGGATCAGCCCCAGCATTTT	CASSFRADQPQHF
TRBD2	-	TRBJ2-1	TRBV29-1	TGCAGCGGAATCCGAGGGGCTAGCGGGAGCCCAAGCTCCTACAATGAGCAGTTCTTC	CSGIRGASGSPSSYNEQFF
-	-	TRBJ1-2	TRBV20-1	TGCAGTGCTAGAGAAGGTGGGAGCCCTGGTGGCTACACCTTC	CSAREGGSPGGYTF
-	few	TRBJ1-1	TRBV6-1	TGTGCCAGCACCGGGGGTCAGAAGAACACTGAAGCTTTCTTT	CASTGGQKNTEAFF
-	-	TRBJ1-1	TRBV28	TGTGCCAGCAGTCCACCCCAGGGGACCACTGAAGCTTTCTTT	CASSPPQGTTEAFF
TRBD1	-	TRBJ2-7	TRBV6-1	TGTGCCAGCAGCCTCACCCCTGGACAGGGCCCCCTCTACGAGCAGTACTTC	CASSLTPGQGPLYEQYF
-	few	TRBJ2-7	TRBV20-1	TGCAGTGCCAACCCGCAGGAACGGACTCGGGACGAGCAGTACTTC	CSANPQERTRDEQYF
-	few	TRBJ1-1	TRBV10-3	TGTGCCATCAGTGACTCGAGAGGGTTCACTGAAGCTTTCTTT	CAISDSRGFTEAFF
TRBD2	many	TRBJ2-7	TRBV27	TGTGCCAGCAGACCCTTTTCGACACTAGCGGAGTACGAGCAGTACTTC	CASRPFSTLAEYEQYF
TRBD1	few	TRBJ1-5	TRBV28	TGTGCCGCACAGGGGGGGAATCAGCCCCAGCATTTT	CAAQGGNQPQHF
TRBD1	-	TRBJ2-6	TRBV29-1	TGCAGCGTTGGGACAGGGACTCGATCTGGGGCCAACGTCCTGACTTTC	CSVGTGTRSGANVLTF
TRBD1	-	TRBJ1-4	TRBV11-2	TGTGCCAGCAGCCAGACAGGGACGGAAGAAAAACTGTTTTTT	CASSQTGTEEKLFF
TRBD2	few	TRBJ2-7	TRBV7-2	TGTGCCAGCAGCGATCCTAGCGGGAGGGACTACGAGCAGTACTTC	CASSDPSGRDYEQYF
TRBD1	few	TRBJ2-6	TRBV13	TGTGCCAGCAGCCTACAGGGGGTGGGACCTGGGGCCAACGTCCTGACTTTC	CASSLQGVGPGANVLTF
-	-	TRBJ2-1	TRBV28	TGTGCCAGCAGGGCGTACAATGAGCAGTTCTTC	CASRAYNEQFF
-	many	TRBJ1-2	TRBV12-3/TRBV12-4	TGTGCCAGCAGTTCCAGGGAGCGGGGCTACACCTTC	CASSSRERGYTF
-	many	TRBJ1-2	TRBV2	TGTGCCAGCAGTGATCGGGCCAGCAGCTATGGCTACACCTTC	CASSDRASSYGYTF
TRBD2	-	TRBJ2-7	TRBV6-1	TGTGCCAGCCGGCTAGCGGGAGCCAGGAACGAGCAGTACTTC	CASRLAGARNEQYF